This entry lists 18 T cell receptor beta chains sequenced from one sample in a study of OX40 agonist ivuxolimab in advanced cancers. Assay: immunoSEQ multiplex PCR; the TCRdb copy retains only in-frame clones and omits some. The sample consists of some 60,000 clones, around 81% of them appearing once. Sequenced material: CD4+ or CD8+ T cells sorted from blood, taken in a trial of the OX40 agonist ivuxolimab. The receptors were gathered from an adult with an advanced solid tumor such as melanoma, head and neck, liver or kidney cancer.

This chain connects TRBV6-6 to TRBJ2-2; TRBD2 might be the D (6 bases). The CDR3 has 14 residues. CDR1 is MNHNY, CDR2 SVGAGI, per germline (reference sequence). Trimming pared 7 bases from V and 1 base from J, leaving 10 bases between. The CDR3 DNA reads TGTGCCAGCATCACGGGGGTGAACACCGGGGAGCTGTTTTTT. Its protein product is CASITGVNTGELFF.

The gene calls are TRBV10-3 and TRBJ2-3, with D uncertain. Germline V gene sequence: CDR1 ENHRY, CDR2 SYGVKD. This CDR3 region has 13 residues. V was shortened by 7 bases and J by 0 bases, with 8 bases between the two germline ends. DNA of the CDR3: TGTGCCATCAATAGCCTGAGCACAGATACGCAGTATTTT. It encodes CAINSLSTDTQYF.

The chain is built from TRBV5-6 and TRBJ2-1, with D unresolved. CDR1 and CDR2 (germline): SGHDT, YYEEEE. V lost 4 bases, J lost 7 bases, and 12 bases lay in between. There are 13 residues in the CDR3. CDR3 coding DNA: TGTGCCAGCAGCCGTCCACCTAAGAATGAGCAGTTCTTC. It is translated as CASSRPPKNEQFF.

The chain has TRBV29-1 and TRBJ1-1; D unresolved. The germline V and J ends were trimmed by 5 bases and 2 bases, with 9 bases remaining between them. This CDR3 contains 12 residues. CDR1 and CDR2 from the germline V gene are SQVTM and ANQGSEA. CDR3 sequence (DNA): TGCAGCGTTCCTACACGTAACACTGAAGCTTTCTTT. Translation: CSVPTRNTEAFF.

The genes are TRBV5-6 and TRBJ2-7, with D uncertain. Germline CDR1 and CDR2: SGHDT and YYEEEE. The CDR3 runs 14 residues. V was cut by 3 bases and J by 6 bases, with 16 bases left in between. The DNA of the CDR3 is TGTGCCAGCAGCTCATTCAGATGGGGAAGCGAGCAGTACTTC. Encoded protein: CASSSFRWGSEQYF.

The chain uses TRBV28 and TRBJ1-5; 7 nucleotides align to TRBD1. The CDR3 consists of 14 residues. Germline CDR1 is MDHEN and CDR2 is SYDVKM. The ends lost 3 bases at V and 7 bases at J; junction bases unmatched: 6. The CDR3 DNA sequence: TGTGCCAGCAGTTTTCAGGGGGGCGGCCAGCCCCAGCATTTT. Translating gives CASSFQGGGQPQHF. Full variable domain (remainder filled in from reference TRBV28 and TRBJ1-5): DVKVTQSSRYLVKRTGEKVFLECVQDMDHENMFWYRQDPGLGLRLIYFSYDVKMKEKGDIPEGYSVSREKKERFSLILESASTNQTSMYLCASSFQGGGQPQHFGDGTRLSIL.

The chain links TRBV5-1 to TRBJ2-1, with 10 bases fitting TRBD1. From germline, CDR1 is SGHRS and CDR2 YFSETQ. The CDR3 runs to 16 residues. Losses at the gene ends were 6 bases for V and 6 bases for J; bases not matched to a gene: 12. CDR3 bases: TGCGCCAGCACCCCCCTCGGGACAGGGGTTCCCAATGAGCAGTTCTTC. It specifies CASTPLGTGVPNEQFF.

The chain employs TRBV27 and TRBJ2-7; 7 bases are shared with TRBD1. Germline V lookup: CDR1 MNHEY, CDR2 SMNVEV (reference sequence). V was pared by 4 bases and J by 5 bases, with 14 bases of the junction left unmatched. The CDR3 totals 16 residues. CDR3 nucleotide sequence: TGTGCCAGCAGTTCCCTCCGGAACAGGGGAGAGGACGAGCAGTACTTC. Its translation is CASSSLRNRGEDEQYF.

The V call is TRBV6-1, the J call TRBJ2-1; 14 bases fit TRBD2. This CDR3 spans 16 amino acids. Germline CDR1 is MNHNS and CDR2 is SASEGT. V dropped 4 bases and J dropped 7; count of bases not matched to a gene: 6. CDR3 amino acids: CASSARLAGGNNEQFF. The CDR3 DNA reads as TGTGCCAGCAGTGCGCGACTAGCGGGGGGGAATAATGAGCAGTTCTTC.

The V call is TRBV19, the J call TRBJ1-5; D ambiguous. V lost 3 bases and J lost 4, with 4 bases in between. The CDR3 is 12 residues long. The germline CDR1 and CDR2 sequences are LNHDA and SQIVND (reference sequence). CDR3 sequence (DNA): TGTGCCAGTAGTATTCAAAATCAGCCCCAGCATTTT. Its translation is CASSIQNQPQHF.

The chain carries TRBV6-1 and TRBJ2-6; 10 nucleotides align to TRBD1. V lost 0 bases, J lost 2 bases, and 1 base stayed unmatched. The CDR3 covers 17 residues. Looked up from germline, CDR1 is MNHNS and CDR2 is SASEGT. CDR3 coding DNA: TGTGCCAGCAGTGAAGCTGGACAGGGGGCTGGGGCCAACGTCCTGACTTTC. Protein product: CASSEAGQGAGANVLTF.

This chain links TRBV15 with TRBJ2-7, with D possibly matching TRBD2 (7 bases). With 1 base removed from V and 6 bases from J, the gap between germline ends came to 10 bases. CDR3 length equals 13 residues. From germline, CDR1 is LNHNV and CDR2 YYDKDF (reference sequence). The CDR3 loop is CATSRVGGGEQYF. DNA for the CDR3: TGTGCCACCAGCAGAGTGGGAGGGGGCGAGCAGTACTTC.

The rearrangement uses TRBV19 and TRBJ2-5, with D unresolved. The CDR3 totals 16 residues. V shed 3 bases and J shed 2 bases, with 16 bases lying between them. Germline CDR1 LNHDA, CDR2 SQIVND (reference sequence). CDR3 residues: CASSIGLGSKQETQYF. In DNA, the CDR3 is TGTGCCAGTAGTATCGGTTTGGGATCGAAACAAGAGACCCAGTACTTC.

The sample holds a few counts of this clone. The gene calls are TRBV28 and TRBJ1-5, with D perhaps TRBD1 (5 bases). Trimming took 1 base from V and 3 from J, leaving 10 bases between them. The germline CDR1 and CDR2 sequences are MDHEN and SYDVKM. This CDR3 has 15 residues. CDR3 in amino acids: CASSLLGPHNQPQHF. The CDR3 DNA reads as TGTGCCAGCAGTTTATTGGGGCCCCACAATCAGCCCCAGCATTTT.

The genes are TRBV7-6 and TRBJ2-3; no firm D call. The germline CDR1 and CDR2 sequences are SGHVS and FNYEAQ. V was pared by 5 bases and J by 2 bases, with 14 bases between. The CDR3 totals 15 residues. The CDR3 DNA reads as TGTGCCAGCAGCCGCGGCGTCAGACCCACAGATACGCAGTATTTT. This sequence encodes CASSRGVRPTDTQYF.

The chain joins TRBV9 to TRBJ2-5; 14 bases fit TRBD2. J gave up 6 bases and V 4 bases, and 5 bases lay outside the gene matches. This CDR3 is built from 15 residues. The germline V gene encodes CDR1 SGDLS and CDR2 YYNGEE. The CDR3, as DNA: TGTGCCAGCAGCCCTGGGACTAGCGGGAGAAAGACCCAGTACTTC. Protein sequence: CASSPGTSGRKTQYF.

This chain links TRBV29-1 with TRBJ1-2, with TRBD1 as a possible D gene (6 bases). Trimming cost V 6 bases and J 2 bases, with 13 bases left between them. Germline V gene sequence: CDR1 SQVTM, CDR2 ANQGSEA. The CDR3 extends over 13 amino acids. The CDR3 DNA is TGCAGCGTGGGACGGACAGACAACTATGGCTACACCTTC. This encodes CSVGRTDNYGYTF.

The chain employs TRBV5-6 and TRBJ1-6; 7 bases map to TRBD1. The V gene end was trimmed by 1 base and the J gene end by 8 bases; junction bases not matched to a gene: 3. The germline V gene has CDR1 SGHDT and CDR2 YYEEEE. The CDR3 has 14 residues. CDR3 nucleotides: TGTGCCAGCAGCTTGAACAGGGGAGATTCACCCCTCCACTTT. This gives the protein CASSLNRGDSPLHF.